A selection of T cell receptor beta chains follows, all from one sample in a study of cytomegalovirus exposure and HLA in healthy donors. The protocol was immunoSEQ multiplex PCR, while the TCRdb copy is restricted to in-frame clones and leaves out a portion. This sample carries tens of thousands of clones, around 85% of them seen once, and the ten largest clones take 2.5% to 3.5%. Sample: PBMCs. The source is a man aged 25 to 40 in good health and CMV-seronegative. Both conserved end residues are part of each CDR3. A D gene is named only where the DNA matches it firmly. Only part of the rows carry a size: once, few, many, or a class if the clone is expanded.

>TRBV4-1|.|TRBJ2-7|TRBD1
TGCGCCAGCAGCCATCCCGACAGGGCCATGCACGAGCAGTACTTC
CASSHPDRAMHEQYF
>TRBV13|.|TRBJ2-3|.
TGTGCCAGCAGCTTAGTTGGGACAAGGGATACGCAGTATTTT
CASSLVGTRDTQYF
>TRBV7-9|few|TRBJ1-4|TRBD1
TGTGCCAGCAGGTCCGGGACAGGGGTAGAAAAACTGTTTTTT
CASRSGTGVEKLFF
>TRBV27|medium-sized|TRBJ1-1|.
TGTGCCAGCAGTTTAATGGCGAACACTGAAGCTTTCTTT
CASSLMANTEAFF
>TRBV7-3|.|TRBJ2-7|.
TGTGCCAGCAGCCCTACACAGACCCTTAACACCTACGAGCAGTACTTC
CASSPTQTLNTYEQYF
>TRBV6-1|.|TRBJ2-7|TRBD2
TGTGCCAGCAGTGAAATATGGACTAGGGACGAGCAGTACTTC
CASSEIWTRDEQYF
>TRBV19|.|TRBJ2-1|.
TGTGCCAGTAGTAGCAAACCGGGACCATCGGGGGAGTTCTTC
CASSSKPGPSGEFF
>TRBV7-6|few|TRBJ2-5|.
TGTGCCAGCACCACGCCGAATAGCGGACAAGAGACCCAGTACTTC
CASTTPNSGQETQYF
>TRBV7-2|.|TRBJ1-1|.
TGTGCCAGCAGCTTAGCCCACTTGAACACTGAAGCTTTCTTT
CASSLAHLNTEAFF
>TRBV10-1|.|TRBJ2-5|.
TGCGCCAGCAGTGGCTCGCAGCAAGAGACCCAGTACTTC
CASSGSQQETQYF
>TRBV19|.|TRBJ1-1|.
TGTGCCAGTAGTATGGGTGCAAAAGGGGGAAACACTGAAGCTTTCTTT
CASSMGAKGGNTEAFF
>TRBV29-1|.|TRBJ1-2|.
TGCAGCGCTGGACTTATTTATGGCTACACCTTC
CSAGLIYGYTF
>TRBV28|.|TRBJ1-5|.
TGTGCCAGCAGTTCACCGGAGGGTATACAGCCCCAGCATTTT
CASSSPEGIQPQHF
>TRBV10-3|.|TRBJ2-2|TRBD2
TGTGCCATCAGGAAAACAGCGGGGGCTCACGGGGAGCTGTTTTTT
CAIRKTAGAHGELFF
>TRBV4-1|few|TRBJ1-5|.
TGCGCCAGCAGCCAAGATCTGAGTTTAACCACAGGGCCCCAGCATTTT
CASSQDLSLTTGPQHF
>TRBV5-1|.|TRBJ2-5|TRBD1
TGCGCCAGCAGCTTCCAGGGGGACCAAGAGACCCAGTACTTC
CASSFQGDQETQYF
>TRBV4-1|few|TRBJ1-3|TRBD1
TGCGCCAGCAGCCAAGATCACTCAGGGGGCCTGAGAAACACCATATATTTT
CASSQDHSGGLRNTIYF
>TRBV19|.|TRBJ1-2|.
TGTGCCAGTATGAGAGGGGGAGGGATTCCTAACTATGGCTACACCTTC
CASMRGGGIPNYGYTF
>TRBV30|.|TRBJ1-1|TRBD1
TGTGCCTGGAGTACGGGACAGATCGCCCCTGAAGCTTTCTTT
CAWSTGQIAPEAFF
>TRBV30|.|TRBJ2-7|.
TGTGCCTACGACAGCGCCTACGAGCAGTACTTC
CAYDSAYEQYF
>TRBV2|.|TRBJ1-1|.
TGTGCCAGCAAACCACAGGGTGGGTCCACTGAAGCTTTCTTT
CASKPQGGSTEAFF
>TRBV5-1|.|TRBJ2-2|TRBD1
TGCGCCACCAAGGAGGGGACAGGCCTCACCGGGGAGCTGTTTTTT
CATKEGTGLTGELFF
>TRBV7-8|.|TRBJ2-3|.
TGTGCCAGCAGCACCCACTCCTTAGATACGCAGTATTTT
CASSTHSLDTQYF
>TRBV19|.|TRBJ1-6|TRBD1
TGTGCCAGTAGTATTTCAGGGGGGACCTATAATTCACCCCTCCACTTT
CASSISGGTYNSPLHF
>TRBV7-9|.|TRBJ1-1|TRBD1
TGTGCCAGCAGCACGACAGGGGGCCGCAACACTGAAGCTTTCTTT
CASSTTGGRNTEAFF
>TRBV18|.|TRBJ2-7|TRBD1
TGTGCCAGCTCAATAGGGACAGGGGGCATAAACGAGCAGTACTTC
CASSIGTGGINEQYF
>TRBV4-1|.|TRBJ2-2|.
TGCGCCAGCAGCCAAGATCCCCAGGGGACCGGGGAGCTGTTTTTT
CASSQDPQGTGELFF
>TRBV9|.|TRBJ2-1|.
TGTGCCAGCAGCGTAAACGAGGGCAATGAGCAGTTCTTC
CASSVNEGNEQFF
>TRBV7-3|once|TRBJ1-1|.
TGTGCCAGCAGTCCAGTGACGGGGAAGAACACTGAAGCTTTCTTT
CASSPVTGKNTEAFF